One and the same sample provided the 30 T cell receptor beta chains below, sequenced in a study of CD8+ T cells in alopecia areata. Treatment noted: oral pan-JAK inhibitor, 5-10 mg twice daily. TCR sequencing used cDNA made by reverse transcription of extracted RNA. TCRdb's copy holds only in-frame clones and misses some; the assay was immunoSEQ multiplex PCR. Among some 200,000 clones, 45% to 75% were seen once, and the ten largest hold less than 4%. The sample was CD4+ T cells sorted from blood, taken at week 4, from a patient treated with tofacitinib. The receptors here all came from a human donor with alopecia areata.

The gene calls are TRBV29-1 and TRBJ2-3; TRBD2 is a possible D gene (6 bases). Germline V gene data show CDR1 as SQVTM and CDR2 as ANQGSEA. CDR3 length equals 11 residues. V lost 3 bases to trimming and J lost 7 bases, with 8 bases between them. The CDR3 sequence is CSVDRGNTQYF. CDR3 coding DNA: TGCAGCGTTGATCGGGGGAATACGCAGTATTTT.

This chain uses TRBV30 with TRBJ2-7; D is possibly TRBD1 or TRBD2 (6 bases each). V was shortened by 5 bases and J by 1 base, with 15 bases between the two germline ends. The CDR3 has 14 residues. The germline V gene has CDR1 GTSNPN and CDR2 SVGIG (reference sequence). CDR3 sequence reads: CAWADGGPSYEQYF. The CDR3 nucleotides are TGTGCCTGGGCCGACGGGGGCCCTTCCTACGAGCAGTACTTC. Combining the CDR3 with reference TRBV30 and TRBJ2-7 gives the whole variable domain SQTIHQWPATLVQPVGSPLSLECTVEGTSNPNLYWYRQAAGRGLQLLFYSVGIGQISSEVPQNLSASRPQDRQFILSSKKLLLSDSGFYLCAWADGGPSYEQYFGPGTRLTVT.

V gene TRBV20-1 combines with J gene TRBJ1-6; 7 nucleotides agree with TRBD1. The CDR3 spans 11 residues. With 3 bases clipped from V and 12 bases from J, the junction kept 2 bases outside the gene matches. CDR1 DFQATT and CDR2 SNEGSKA come from the germline V gene (reference sequence). The CDR3 nucleotides are TGCAGTGCTAGGGACAGGAAACCCCTCCACTTT. Its translation: CSARDRKPLHF.

Only a few counts were recorded for this clone. The V call is TRBV15, the J call TRBJ1-2; TRBD1 might be the D (5 bases). The CDR3 consists of 15 residues. V shed 1 base and J shed 6 bases, with 15 bases lying between them. Germline values: CDR1 LNHNV, CDR2 YYDKDF (reference sequence). The CDR3 spells CATSRGPPGKDGYTF. CDR3 nucleotide sequence: TGTGCCACCAGCAGAGGCCCCCCAGGGAAAGATGGCTACACCTTC.

The chain joins TRBV29-1 to TRBJ1-2, with 7 nucleotides matching TRBD1. In germline, CDR1 is SQVTM, CDR2 ANQGSEA. This CDR3 has 12 residues. Trimming cost V 5 bases and J 7 bases; bases outside gene matches: 7. CDR3 region: CSVRQGPGGYTF. CDR3 DNA sequence: TGCAGCGTTCGACAGGGCCCAGGTGGCTACACCTTC.

This chain joins TRBV30 and TRBJ2-5; D unclear. V was cut by 5 bases and J by 3 bases, with 7 bases left in between. This CDR3 spans 11 amino acids. Per the germline V gene, CDR1 is GTSNPN and CDR2 is SVGIG (reference sequence). CDR3 residues: CAWDQKETQYF. CDR3 in DNA: TGTGCCTGGGATCAAAAAGAGACCCAGTACTTC.

The J gene is TRBJ1-6, the V gene TRBV7-2; D ambiguous. Germline assignment: CDR1 SGHTA and CDR2 FQGNSA. V was trimmed by 3 bases and J by 12 bases, leaving 9 bases between them. The CDR3 contains 12 residues. The CDR3 bases are TGTGCCAGCAGCTTTTTGGGATTACCCCTCCACTTT. Translating it yields CASSFLGLPLHF.

This rearrangement joins TRBV2 to TRBJ2-3; 10 bases agree with TRBD2. Trimming took 6 bases from V and 6 from J; bases not matched to a gene: 9. Germline V gives CDR1 SNHLY, CDR2 FYNNEI. The CDR3 has 15 amino acids. The CDR3, as DNA: TGTGCCAGCAGGACTAGCGGGTTGGGTGGGGATACGCAGTATTTT. Its protein is CASRTSGLGGDTQYF.

CDR3 DNA: TGTGCCAGCAGCAAACTGCCAGGTAGCACAGATACGCAGTATTTT. As protein: CASSKLPGSTDTQYF. The rearrangement links TRBV21-1 to TRBJ2-3; whether TRBD1, the table's D call, matches the DNA was not checked. TRBV21-1 is a pseudogene. The CDR3 covers 15 residues.

V usage is TRBV30 and J usage is TRBJ1-1; 7 bases agree with TRBD1. V was clipped by 2 bases and J by 12 bases; unmatched bases: 15. CDR3 size: 14 residues. Germline CDR1 reads GTSNPN; CDR2 reads SVGIG (reference sequence). This CDR3 reads CAWSHSLRQGWPFF. In nucleotides, the CDR3 is TGTGCCTGGAGTCATAGTCTTCGACAGGGTTGGCCTTTCTTT.

The V call is TRBV7-2, the J call TRBJ2-2, with TRBD1 identical over 10 bases. J gave up 4 bases and V 5 bases, and 7 bases lay outside the gene matches. Germline V lookup: CDR1 SGHTA, CDR2 FQGNSA. The CDR3 has 16 residues. CDR3 DNA sequence: TGTGCCAGCAGCCGCTGGGACAGGGGAGGCACCGGGGAGCTGTTTTTT. Residues: CASSRWDRGGTGELFF.

As for this clone: Other DNA sequences within the sample encode an identical CDR3. This chain joins TRBV30 and TRBJ2-1; D ambiguous. Trimming cost V 0 bases and J 10 bases, with 7 bases left between them. This CDR3 has 11 residues. Per germline, CDR1 GTSNPN and CDR2 SVGIG (reference sequence). CDR3 nucleotide sequence: TGTGCCTGGAGTGTAAGAACAGAGCAGTTCTTC. It encodes CAWSVRTEQFF.

V gene TRBV5-1 combines with J gene TRBJ2-7, with TRBD1 as a possible D gene (6 bases). The CDR3 extends over 14 amino acids. From germline, CDR1 is SGHRS and CDR2 YFSETQ. Trimming cost V 4 bases and J 5 bases, with 16 bases left between them. Written as DNA, the CDR3 is TGCGCCAGCAGCATAGCAGGGGACGGCAACGAGCAGTACTTC. Residues: CASSIAGDGNEQYF.

This clone appeared a few times. This sequence joins TRBV18 and TRBJ2-3, with D hard to call. Germline lookup yields CDR1 KGHSH and CDR2 LQKENI. CDR3 size: 15 residues. The V gene lost 2 bases and the J gene lost 1 base, with 10 bases spanning the gap. The CDR3 nucleotides are TGTGCCAGCTCACCATTCCGGACCCGCACAGATACGCAGTATTTT. Amino acids: CASSPFRTRTDTQYF.

The sample holds a few counts of this clone. The chain couples TRBV30 to TRBJ2-1; D is ambiguous. V was shortened by 4 bases and J by 5 bases, with 6 bases between the two germline ends. Germline V CDR1 and CDR2: GTSNPN, SVGIG (reference sequence). CDR3 length: 11 residues. The CDR3 sequence is CAWTDHNEQFF. CDR3 bases: TGTGCCTGGACTGACCACAATGAGCAGTTCTTC.

The rearrangement uses TRBV27 and TRBJ1-5; 7 bases align to TRBD1. This CDR3 region has 16 residues. Losses at the gene ends were 3 bases for V and 1 base for J; bases not matched to a gene: 6. The V gene's germline CDR1 is MNHEY and CDR2 SMNVEV (reference sequence). The CDR3 is CASSLKYRGSNQPQHF. DNA of the CDR3: TGTGCCAGCAGTTTGAAGTACAGGGGAAGCAATCAGCCCCAGCATTTT.

This clone was counted between two and nine times. The chain has TRBV5-4 and TRBJ1-6; TRBD1 matches 7 bases. Germline V gene lookup returns CDR1 SGHNT and CDR2 YYREEE (reference sequence). The CDR3 is 16 residues long. V was pared by 0 bases and J by 5 bases, with 5 bases of the junction left unmatched. CDR3 DNA sequence: TGTGCCAGCAGCTTGGGTCGTACAGGGGATAATTCACCCCTCCACTTT. Amino acids: CASSLGRTGDNSPLHF.

This rearrangement joins TRBV28 to TRBJ1-1; D uncertain. From germline, CDR1 is MDHEN and CDR2 SYDVKM. Trimming took off 3 bases at V and 1 base at J, with 6 bases between the two ends. The CDR3 consists of 13 residues. The CDR3 here is CASSFTENTEAFF. The CDR3 DNA reads TGTGCCAGCAGTTTTACCGAGAACACTGAAGCTTTCTTT.

This clone was counted a few times. The gene calls are TRBV29-1 and TRBJ1-2; 11 bases align to TRBD1. J was trimmed by 8 bases and V by 7 bases; bases with no gene match: 6. The germline V gene has CDR1 SQVTM and CDR2 ANQGSEA. The length of the CDR3 is 12 residues. CDR3 bases: TGCAGCGCGGACAGGGGGCTAGGGGGCTACACCTTC. Translated, it gives CSADRGLGGYTF.

There are many counts of this clone. The CDR3 sequence is CSAGHGYPGEGNEQFF. CDR3 DNA sequence: TGCAGCGCGGGACACGGGTATCCGGGGGAGGGCAATGAGCAGTTCTTC. This sequence joins TRBV29-1 and TRBJ2-1; a weak D match, TRBD2 (7 bases). The V gene's germline CDR1 is SQVTM and CDR2 ANQGSEA. Trimming left V 7 bases short and J 6 bases short, with 25 bases between. There are 16 residues in the CDR3.

The genes are TRBV10-3 and TRBJ2-3; 9 nucleotides agree with TRBD1. The CDR3 contains 15 residues. The V segment lost 4 bases and the J segment 3 bases; nucleotides outside the gene matches: 5. CDR1 is ENHRY, CDR2 SYGVKD, per germline. The CDR3 sequence: CAISGGTGRTDTQYF. In nucleotides, the CDR3 is TGTGCCATCAGTGGAGGGACAGGGAGGACAGATACGCAGTATTTT.

DNA for the CDR3: TGTGCCAGCAGAAAACTCCGCACGGGGGGGAAACAAGAGACCCAGTACTTC. Translating gives CASRKLRTGGKQETQYF. This sequence joins TRBV27 and TRBJ2-5; 8 nucleotides match TRBD2. V lost 6 bases to trimming and J lost 2 bases; unmatched junction nucleotides: 14. Germline CDR1 MNHEY, CDR2 SMNVEV (reference sequence). This CDR3 region has 17 residues.

The chain combines TRBV4-2 with TRBJ1-5; 8 bases are a match to TRBD1. From germline, CDR1 is LGHNA and CDR2 YNFKEQ. The CDR3 runs to 15 residues. After removal of 3 bases from V and 5 bases from J, the junction contained 6 bases not matched to a gene. The CDR3 reads CASSQEQGGYQPQHF. The DNA for the CDR3 is TGTGCCAGCAGCCAGGAACAGGGGGGATATCAGCCCCAGCATTTT.

Only a few counts were recorded for this clone. The conserved closing phenylalanine or tryptophan is absent in this CDR3, likely reflecting a read error. The limits of the CDR3 on the DNA are not certain, so only TCRdb's listed CDR3 is given. This rearrangement joins TRBV7-4 to TRBJ1-1; TRBD1 is the table's D call and was not checked against the DNA. Germline V gene lookup returns CDR1 SGHVT and CDR2 SQSDAQ. The length of the CDR3 is 10 amino acids, counting both ends. The CDR3 loop reads CASSIQTGAG.

There are a few counts of this clone. The chain couples TRBV4-1 to TRBJ2-2; 7 nucleotides align to TRBD1. From germline, CDR1 is MGHRA and CDR2 YSYEKL. The CDR3 spans 17 residues. With V trimmed by 0 bases and J by 0 bases, 4 bases remained unmatched. The CDR3 loop reads CASSQETGQTNTGELFF. As DNA, the CDR3 is TGCGCCAGCAGCCAAGAAACGGGACAGACGAACACCGGGGAGCTGTTTTTT.

The chain couples TRBV29-1 to TRBJ2-7, with D maybe TRBD1 (5 bases). Germline V gives CDR1 SQVTM, CDR2 ANQGSEA. The V end lost 6 bases, the J end lost 2 bases, and 17 bases lay between the germline ends. The CDR3 length is 14 residues. CDR3 sequence: CSVGSGQGAYEQYF. CDR3 DNA sequence: TGCAGCGTGGGCTCTGGGCAAGGGGCCTACGAGCAGTACTTC.

This clone has only a few counts. The V and J genes are TRBV5-6 and TRBJ2-5; the D gene is possibly TRBD2 (5 bases). The germline V gene has CDR1 SGHDT and CDR2 YYEEEE. Trimming took off 1 base at V and 12 bases at J, with 10 bases between the two ends. The CDR3 totals 11 residues. CDR3 DNA sequence: TGTGCCAGCAGCTTGAGGCAGAGGGAGTACTTC. Its translation is CASSLRQREYF.

The chain joins TRBV28 to TRBJ2-3; D call uncertain. Germline CDR1 and CDR2: MDHEN and SYDVKM. The CDR3 has 12 amino acids. Trimming pared 5 bases from V and 6 bases from J, leaving 9 bases between. The CDR3 DNA sequence: TGTGCCAGCAGTCTCCGGTGGGATACGCAGTATTTT. Protein product: CASSLRWDTQYF.

In its sample, this clone was seen a few times. This chain links TRBV14 with TRBJ1-1; D is undetermined. The CDR3 runs 14 residues. CDR1 SGHDN and CDR2 FVKESK come from the germline V gene. V lost 3 bases and J lost 5, with 13 bases in between. Here the CDR3 reads CASSQFLGYTEAFF. The CDR3 DNA sequence: TGTGCCAGCAGCCAGTTTTTGGGATATACTGAAGCTTTCTTT.

This chain connects TRBV9 to TRBJ1-2; 9 nucleotides align to TRBD1. Unmatched junction bases numbered 6, after V lost 2 bases and J lost 4 bases. The CDR3 has 15 amino acids. Germline lookup yields CDR1 SGDLS and CDR2 YYNGEE. This chain's CDR3 is CASSVRGQGSYGYTF. Here the CDR3 DNA reads TGTGCCAGCAGCGTTAGAGGACAGGGGTCCTATGGCTACACCTTC.